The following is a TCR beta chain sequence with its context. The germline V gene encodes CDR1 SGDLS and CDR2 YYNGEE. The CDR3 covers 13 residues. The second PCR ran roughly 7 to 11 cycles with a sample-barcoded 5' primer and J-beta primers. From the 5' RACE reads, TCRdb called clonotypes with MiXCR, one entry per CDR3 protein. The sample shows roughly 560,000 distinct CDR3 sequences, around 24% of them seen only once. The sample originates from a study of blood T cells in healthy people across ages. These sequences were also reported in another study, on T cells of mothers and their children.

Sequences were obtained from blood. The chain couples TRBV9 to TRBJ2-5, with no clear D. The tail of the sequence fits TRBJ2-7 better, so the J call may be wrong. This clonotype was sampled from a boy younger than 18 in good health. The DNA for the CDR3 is TGTGCCAGCAGCCCGAGTCCCCTCTACGAGCAGTACTTC. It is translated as CASSPSPLYEQYF.